Listed below are T cell receptor beta chains from one sample, sequenced in a study of cytomegalovirus exposure and HLA in healthy donors. TCRdb's table, derived via immunoSEQ multiplex PCR, lists solely in-frame clones and lacks some. The repertoire holds 180,000 or so clones, with roughly 76% as singletons. The sequenced material came from PBMCs. Every receptor here comes from a woman aged 18-29 years in good health and CMV-seropositive. CDR3s include the opening cysteine and the closing phenylalanine or tryptophan. The D gene is left open where the match is weak. A row's size may be missing; if present it is once, few, many or a size class.

size,J,D,V,DNA,CDR3
.,TRBJ1-1,.,TRBV5-1,TGCGCCAGCTTCCAGAACCCGGGGGGGACTGAAGCTTTCTTT,CASFQNPGGTEAFF
.,TRBJ2-2,TRBD2,TRBV6-1,TGTGCCAGCAGTGGGCTAGCGGGGGGCTGGGGCACCGGGGAGCTGTTTTTT,CASSGLAGGWGTGELFF
.,TRBJ1-6,.,TRBV2,TGTGCCAGCAGTGAATGGGGGGGACCCCTCCACTTT,CASSEWGGPLHF
.,TRBJ1-2,TRBD1,TRBV4-2,TGTGCCAGCAGCCAAACAGGGGAGCGGGGCTACACCTTC,CASSQTGERGYTF
.,TRBJ1-5,TRBD1,TRBV15,TGTGCCACCAGCAGAGATTTAGGGGGCCAGCCCCAGCATTTT,CATSRDLGGQPQHF
.,TRBJ1-2,.,TRBV5-6,TGTGCCAGCAGCTCTCAGGGAAGCTATGGCTACACCTTC,CASSSQGSYGYTF
.,TRBJ2-1,.,TRBV4-2,TGTGCCAGCAGCCAAGTGGTAGACGGGGGGCCGGCTAATGAGCAGTTCTTC,CASSQVVDGGPANEQFF
.,TRBJ2-7,.,TRBV28,TGTGCCAGCGCCATCTCAGGCTGGTACGAGCAGTACTTC,CASAISGWYEQYF
.,TRBJ1-1,.,TRBV19,TGTGCCATCCAAGCGACTGGGGAAGCTTTCTTT,CAIQATGEAFF
.,TRBJ1-3,TRBD1,TRBV11-2,TGTGCCAGCAGCCTCGGGACAGATGGTGGAAACACCATATATTTT,CASSLGTDGGNTIYF
.,TRBJ1-1,TRBD1,TRBV29-1,TGCAGCGTGACCGACAGGGGGCGCCGAGACGACACTGAAGCTTTCTTT,CSVTDRGRRDDTEAFF
.,TRBJ2-3,.,TRBV19,TGTGCCAGTAGTAAAGGGGGTCACACAGATACGCAGTATTTT,CASSKGGHTDTQYF
.,TRBJ1-5,.,TRBV28,TGTGCCAGCAGTTCAGGGGCCTATAGCAATCAGCCCCAGCATTTT,CASSSGAYSNQPQHF
once,TRBJ1-1,.,TRBV5-4,TGTGCCAGCAGCTTGGCCGCCAGGGGGAACACTGAAGCTTTCTTT,CASSLAARGNTEAFF
.,TRBJ2-7,TRBD1,TRBV5-1,TGCGCCAGCAGCGCCGGGACAGGGGCCTTCGAGCAGTACTTC,CASSAGTGAFEQYF
.,TRBJ2-7,.,TRBV7-2,TGTGCCAGCAGCTTAGGTGGCGGGGCCACGAACTACGAGCAGTACTTC,CASSLGGGATNYEQYF
.,TRBJ2-1,TRBD2,TRBV18,TGTGCCAGCTCACGGGGAGGGCCCCATCTTGAGCAGTTCTTC,CASSRGGPHLEQFF
.,TRBJ1-4,TRBD1,TRBV5-5,TGTGCCAGCAGCCAGGGACAGAGCTATAATGAAAAACTGTTTTTT,CASSQGQSYNEKLFF
.,TRBJ1-5,.,TRBV6-1,TGTGCCAGCCGACCAGGGGTAGGCAATCAGCCCCAGCATTTT,CASRPGVGNQPQHF
few,TRBJ1-3,TRBD1,TRBV25-1,TGTGCCAGCAGTGATAGGGACAGGGGTGGAAACACCATATATTTT,CASSDRDRGGNTIYF